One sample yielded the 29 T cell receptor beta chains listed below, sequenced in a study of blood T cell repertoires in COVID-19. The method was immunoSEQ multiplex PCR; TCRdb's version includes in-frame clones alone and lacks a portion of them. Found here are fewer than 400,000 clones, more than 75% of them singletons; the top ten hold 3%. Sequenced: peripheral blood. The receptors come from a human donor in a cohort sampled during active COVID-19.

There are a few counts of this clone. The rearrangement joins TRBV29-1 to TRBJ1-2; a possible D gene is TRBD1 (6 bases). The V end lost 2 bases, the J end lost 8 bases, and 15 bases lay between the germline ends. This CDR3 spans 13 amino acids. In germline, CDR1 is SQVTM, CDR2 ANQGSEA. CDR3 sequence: CSVELGGSRGYTF. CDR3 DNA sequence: TGCAGCGTTGAACTAGGGGGATCACGCGGCTACACCTTC.

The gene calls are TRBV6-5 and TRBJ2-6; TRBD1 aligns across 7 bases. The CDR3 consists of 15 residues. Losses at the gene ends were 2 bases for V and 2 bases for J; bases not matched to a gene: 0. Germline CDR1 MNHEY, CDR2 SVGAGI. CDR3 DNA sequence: TGTGCCAGCAGTTACGGGACAGCTGGGGCCAACGTCCTGACTTTC. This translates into CASSYGTAGANVLTF.

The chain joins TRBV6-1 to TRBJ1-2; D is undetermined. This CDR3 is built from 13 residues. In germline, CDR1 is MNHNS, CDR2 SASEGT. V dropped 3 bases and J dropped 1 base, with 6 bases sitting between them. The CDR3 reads CASSDRFNYGYTF. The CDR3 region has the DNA TGTGCCAGCAGTGACCGTTTTAACTATGGCTACACCTTC.

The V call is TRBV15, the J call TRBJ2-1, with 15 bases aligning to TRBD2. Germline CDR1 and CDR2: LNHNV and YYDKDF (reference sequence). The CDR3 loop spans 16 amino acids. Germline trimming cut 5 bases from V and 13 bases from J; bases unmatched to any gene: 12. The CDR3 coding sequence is TGTGCCACCAGCCGCGGGACTAGCGGGAGGTCCTGGGGCCAGTTCTTC. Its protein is CATSRGTSGRSWGQFF.

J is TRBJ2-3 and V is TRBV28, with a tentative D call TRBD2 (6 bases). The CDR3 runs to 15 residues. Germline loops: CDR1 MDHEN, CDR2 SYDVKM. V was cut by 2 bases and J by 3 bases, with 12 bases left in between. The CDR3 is CASSLPQSGTDTQYF. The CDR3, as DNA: TGTGCCAGCAGTTTACCTCAAAGCGGGACAGATACGCAGTATTTT.

The chain's CDR3 is CSVEDLNRDTEAFF. The CDR3 nucleotides are TGCAGCGTTGAAGATCTAAACAGGGACACTGAAGCTTTCTTT. This chain connects TRBV29-1 to TRBJ1-1; weak D call: TRBD1 (6 bases). CDR1 is SQVTM and CDR2 is ANQGSEA in the germline V gene. The CDR3 totals 14 residues. The germline V and J ends were trimmed by 0 bases and 3 bases, with 11 bases remaining between them.

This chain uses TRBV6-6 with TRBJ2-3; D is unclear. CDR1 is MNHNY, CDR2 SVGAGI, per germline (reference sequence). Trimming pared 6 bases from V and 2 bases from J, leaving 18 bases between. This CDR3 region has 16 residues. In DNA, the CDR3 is TGTGCCAGCAGGACACAGAGAATTCCCTCCACAGATACGCAGTATTTT. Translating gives CASRTQRIPSTDTQYF.

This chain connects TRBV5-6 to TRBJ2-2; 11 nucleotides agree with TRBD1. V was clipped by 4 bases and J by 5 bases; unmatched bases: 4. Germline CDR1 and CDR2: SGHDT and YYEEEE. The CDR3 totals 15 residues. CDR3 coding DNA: TGTGCCAGCAGCACGGACAGGGGGCGGACCGGGGAGCTGTTTTTT. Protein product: CASSTDRGRTGELFF.

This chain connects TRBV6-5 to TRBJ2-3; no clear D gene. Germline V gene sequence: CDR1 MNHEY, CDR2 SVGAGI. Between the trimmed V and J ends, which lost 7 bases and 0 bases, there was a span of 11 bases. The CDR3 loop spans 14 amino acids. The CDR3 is CASNPSPSTDTQYF. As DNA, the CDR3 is TGTGCCAGCAATCCTTCCCCTAGCACAGATACGCAGTATTTT.

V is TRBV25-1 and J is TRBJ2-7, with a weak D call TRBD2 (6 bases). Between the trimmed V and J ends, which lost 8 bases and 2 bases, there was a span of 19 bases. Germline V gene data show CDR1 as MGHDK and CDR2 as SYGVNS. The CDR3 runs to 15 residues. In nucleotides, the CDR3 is TGTGCCAGCTCGAGATGGGAGGAGCAACCCTACGAGCAGTACTTC. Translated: CASSRWEEQPYEQYF.

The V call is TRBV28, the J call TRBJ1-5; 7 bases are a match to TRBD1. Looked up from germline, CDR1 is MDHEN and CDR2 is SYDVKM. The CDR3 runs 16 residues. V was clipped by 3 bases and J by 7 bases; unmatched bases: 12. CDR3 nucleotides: TGTGCCAGCAGTTTCATCCTCAGGGGGATGATACAGCCCCAGCATTTT. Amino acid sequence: CASSFILRGMIQPQHF.

The CDR3 spells CASSQGPGQGGYEQFF. The CDR3 DNA reads as TGCGCCAGCAGCCAAGGTCCGGGACAGGGAGGGTATGAGCAGTTCTTC. The chain couples TRBV4-1 to TRBJ2-1; TRBD1 matches 9 bases. CDR3 length: 16 residues. Germline CDR1 is MGHRA and CDR2 is YSYEKL. V shed 1 base and J 8 bases; nucleotides not matched to a gene: 9.

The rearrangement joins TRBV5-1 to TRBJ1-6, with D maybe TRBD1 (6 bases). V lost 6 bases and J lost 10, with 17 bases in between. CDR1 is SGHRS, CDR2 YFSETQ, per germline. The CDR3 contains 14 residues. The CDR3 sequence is CASTPGGAQSPLHF. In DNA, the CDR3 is TGCGCCAGCACCCCGGGGGGGGCGCAGTCACCCCTCCACTTT. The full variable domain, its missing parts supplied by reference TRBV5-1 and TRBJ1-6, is KAGVTQTPRYLIKTRGQQVTLSCSPISGHRSVSWYQQTPGQGLQFLFEYFSETQRNKGNFPGRFSGRQFSNSRSEMNVSTLELGDSALYLCASTPGGAQSPLHFGNGTRLTVT.

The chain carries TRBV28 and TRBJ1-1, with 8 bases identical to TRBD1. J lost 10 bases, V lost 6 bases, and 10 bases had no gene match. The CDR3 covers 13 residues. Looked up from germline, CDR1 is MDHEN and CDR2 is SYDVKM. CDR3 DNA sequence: TGTGCCAGCAGGACGACAGGGGCGGCCGTAGCTTTCTTT. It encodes CASRTTGAAVAFF.

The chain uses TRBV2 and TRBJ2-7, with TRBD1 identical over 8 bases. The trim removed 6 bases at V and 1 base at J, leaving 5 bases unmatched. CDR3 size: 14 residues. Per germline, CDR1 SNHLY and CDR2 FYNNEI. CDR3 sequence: CASSPDRGSYEQYF. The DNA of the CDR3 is TGTGCCAGCAGCCCCGACAGGGGTTCCTACGAGCAGTACTTC.

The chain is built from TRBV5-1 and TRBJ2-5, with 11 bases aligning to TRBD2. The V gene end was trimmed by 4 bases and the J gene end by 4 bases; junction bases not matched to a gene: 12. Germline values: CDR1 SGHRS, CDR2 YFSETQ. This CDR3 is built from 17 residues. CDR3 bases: TGCGCCAGCAGCCCAGATAGCGGGGGGGCCGTCCCAGAGACCCAGTACTTC. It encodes CASSPDSGGAVPETQYF.

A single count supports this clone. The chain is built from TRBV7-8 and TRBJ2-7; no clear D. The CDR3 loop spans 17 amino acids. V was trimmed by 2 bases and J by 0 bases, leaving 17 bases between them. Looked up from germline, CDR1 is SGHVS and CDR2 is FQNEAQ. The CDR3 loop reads CASSLNTDPQISYEQYF. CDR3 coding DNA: TGTGCCAGCAGCTTAAATACAGATCCCCAAATCTCCTACGAGCAGTACTTC.

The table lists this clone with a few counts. CDR3 sequence reads: CASSPLFDSSYNEQFF. In DNA, the CDR3 is TGTGCCAGCAGCCCTCTTTTTGACAGCTCCTACAATGAGCAGTTCTTC. This chain uses TRBV6-4 with TRBJ2-1; TRBD1 might be the D (5 bases). Trimming took 6 bases from V and 0 from J, leaving 15 bases between them. The CDR3 spans 16 residues. The germline gives CDR1 MRHNA, CDR2 SNTAGT.

This CDR3 reads CASSKTRDPNTGELFF. CDR3 in DNA: TGCGCCAGCAGTAAAACCCGGGATCCGAACACCGGGGAGCTGTTTTTT. The chain links TRBV10-1 to TRBJ2-2; tentative D call: TRBD2 (5 bases). CDR1 WNHNN and CDR2 SYGVQD come from the germline V gene (reference sequence). The CDR3 has 16 amino acids. Trimming took off 5 bases at V and 0 bases at J, with 13 bases between the two ends.

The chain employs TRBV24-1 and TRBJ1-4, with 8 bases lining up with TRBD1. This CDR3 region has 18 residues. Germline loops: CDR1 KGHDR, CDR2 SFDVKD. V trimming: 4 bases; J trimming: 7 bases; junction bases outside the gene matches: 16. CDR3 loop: CATSDLFSRKDRAEKLFF. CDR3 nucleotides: TGTGCCACCAGTGACCTATTTTCCCGGAAGGACAGGGCTGAAAAACTGTTTTTT.

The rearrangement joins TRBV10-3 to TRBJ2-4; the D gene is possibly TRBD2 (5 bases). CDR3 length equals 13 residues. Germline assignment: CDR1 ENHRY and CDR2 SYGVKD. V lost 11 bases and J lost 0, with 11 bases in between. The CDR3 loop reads CAVQDLAKNIQYF. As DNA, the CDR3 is TGTGCCGTTCAGGACTTAGCCAAAAACATTCAGTACTTC.

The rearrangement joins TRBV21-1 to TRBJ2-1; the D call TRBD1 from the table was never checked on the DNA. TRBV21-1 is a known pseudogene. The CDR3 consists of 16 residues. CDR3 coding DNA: TGTGCCAGCAGCAAAGTTCGGACAACTCCCCCTAATGAGCAGTTCTTC. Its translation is CASSKVRTTPPNEQFF.

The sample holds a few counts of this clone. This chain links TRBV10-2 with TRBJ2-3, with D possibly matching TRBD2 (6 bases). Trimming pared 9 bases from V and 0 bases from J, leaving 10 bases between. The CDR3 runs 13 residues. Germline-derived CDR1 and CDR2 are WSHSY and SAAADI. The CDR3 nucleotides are TGCGCCAGTGGGGGGAGGAGCACAGATACGCAGTATTTT. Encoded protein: CASGGRSTDTQYF.

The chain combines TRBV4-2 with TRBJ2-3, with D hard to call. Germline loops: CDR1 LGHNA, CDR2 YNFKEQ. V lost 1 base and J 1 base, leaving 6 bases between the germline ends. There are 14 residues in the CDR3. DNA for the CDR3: TGTGCCAGCAGCCAAGGTTCGGGCACAGATACGCAGTATTTT. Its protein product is CASSQGSGTDTQYF.

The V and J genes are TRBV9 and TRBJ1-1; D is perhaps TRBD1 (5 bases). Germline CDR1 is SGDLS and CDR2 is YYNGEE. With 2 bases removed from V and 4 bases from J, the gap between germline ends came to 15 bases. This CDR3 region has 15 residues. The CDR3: CASSVTTGDFTEAFF. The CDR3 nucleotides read TGTGCCAGCAGCGTGACGACGGGGGACTTCACTGAAGCTTTCTTT.

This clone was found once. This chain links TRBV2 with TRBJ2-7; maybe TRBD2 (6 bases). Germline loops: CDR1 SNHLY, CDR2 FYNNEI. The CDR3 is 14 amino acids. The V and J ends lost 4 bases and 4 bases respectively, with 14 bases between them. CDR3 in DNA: TGTGCCAGCAGTGTGGGACTGGAATTTTACGAGCAGTACTTC. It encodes CASSVGLEFYEQYF.

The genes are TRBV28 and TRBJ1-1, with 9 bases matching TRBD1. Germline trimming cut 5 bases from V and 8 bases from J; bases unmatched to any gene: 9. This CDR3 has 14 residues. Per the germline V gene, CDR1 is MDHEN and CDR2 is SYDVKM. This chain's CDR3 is CASSPGTGRVEAFF. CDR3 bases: TGTGCCAGCAGTCCCGGGACAGGGCGGGTCGAAGCTTTCTTT.

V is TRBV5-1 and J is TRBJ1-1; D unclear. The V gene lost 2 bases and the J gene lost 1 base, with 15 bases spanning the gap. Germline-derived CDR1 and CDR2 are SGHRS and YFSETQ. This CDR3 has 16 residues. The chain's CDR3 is CASSLSPTPQNTEAFF. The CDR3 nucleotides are TGCGCCAGCAGCTTAAGTCCGACACCCCAGAACACTGAAGCTTTCTTT.

The CDR3 nucleotides read TGTGCCACCAAACAGGACTCCTACGAGCAGTACTTC. This codes for CATKQDSYEQYF. The V call is TRBV2, the J call TRBJ2-7, with D perhaps matching TRBD1 (5 bases). In germline, CDR1 is SNHLY, CDR2 FYNNEI. V lost 10 bases and J lost 0, with 10 bases in between. The CDR3 runs 12 residues.